This T cell receptor (beta chain) was obtained from a study of identical twins. Healthy Caucasian donors formed the entire cohort. This clonotype was seen a handful of times. TCRdb itself ran the 5' RACE reads through MiXCR, one entry per CDR3 protein. The sample lists a few hundred thousand distinct CDR3 sequences, 20% to 30% occurring once. These data also formed part of another study, on T cells expressing NK-cell markers. From that second work: Of the CD8+ T cell pool in roughly six donors, roughly 1.0-8% was accounted for by dominant NKG2C+ clonotypes.

The source material was CD4+ T cells sorted from blood. This receptor was identified in a young woman in good health.

The CDR3: CAWTTGLTEAFF. The CDR3 nucleotides are TGTGCCTGGACCACAGGGCTTACTGAAGCTTTCTTT. The gene calls are TRBV30 and TRBJ1-1; tentatively, D is TRBD1 (6 bases). V lost 4 bases and J 5 bases, leaving 11 bases between the germline ends. The germline V gene encodes CDR1 GTSNPN and CDR2 SVGIG (reference sequence). This CDR3 has 12 amino acids. Combining the CDR3 with reference TRBV30 and TRBJ1-1 gives the whole variable domain SQTIHQWPATLVQPVGSPLSLECTVEGTSNPNLYWYRQAAGRGLQLLFYSVGIGQISSEVPQNLSASRPQDRQFILSSKKLLLSDSGFYLCAWTTGLTEAFFGQGTRLTVV.